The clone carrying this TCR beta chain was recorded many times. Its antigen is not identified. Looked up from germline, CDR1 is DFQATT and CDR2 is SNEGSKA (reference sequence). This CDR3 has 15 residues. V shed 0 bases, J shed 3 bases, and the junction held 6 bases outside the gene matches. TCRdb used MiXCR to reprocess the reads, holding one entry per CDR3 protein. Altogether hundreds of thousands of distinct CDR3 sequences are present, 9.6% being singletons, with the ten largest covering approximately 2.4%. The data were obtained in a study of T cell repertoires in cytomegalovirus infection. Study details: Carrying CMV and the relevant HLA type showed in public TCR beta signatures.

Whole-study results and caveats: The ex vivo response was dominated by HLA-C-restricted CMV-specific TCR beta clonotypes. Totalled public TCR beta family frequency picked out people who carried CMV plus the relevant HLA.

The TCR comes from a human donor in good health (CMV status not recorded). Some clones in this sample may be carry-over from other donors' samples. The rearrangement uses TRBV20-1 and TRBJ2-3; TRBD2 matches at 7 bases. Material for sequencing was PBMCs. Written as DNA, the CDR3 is TGCAGTGCTAGAGATCAAGGACTAGGGACAGATACGCAGTATTTT. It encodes CSARDQGLGTDTQYF.